Listed below are T cell receptor beta chains from one sample, sequenced in a study of OX40 agonist ivuxolimab in advanced cancers. Sequenced by immunoSEQ multiplex PCR; TCRdb stores in-frame clones only, minus some. The data contain under 60,000 clones, about 88% of them singletons. Sequencing was performed on CD4+ or CD8+ T cells sorted from blood, taken in a trial of the OX40 agonist ivuxolimab. All receptors come from an adult with an advanced solid tumor such as melanoma, head and neck, liver or kidney cancer. Both conserved end residues are part of each CDR3. D genes are given only for firm matches. Clone size is not always given. Where it is, it says once, few, many or a class for expanded clones.

>TRBJ2-3|.|TRBD2|TRBV4-2
TGTGCCAGCAGCCAAGATGATAGCGGGAGGGCCGTAGATACGCAGTATTTT
CASSQDDSGRAVDTQYF
>TRBJ2-5|.|.|TRBV11-2
TGTGCCAGCAGCTTAGCCCAAGAGACCCAGTACTTC
CASSLAQETQYF
>TRBJ2-1|.|TRBD2|TRBV27
TGTGCCAGCAGCCTAGCGGGGATCGCCTACAATGAGCAGTTCTTC
CASSLAGIAYNEQFF
>TRBJ2-1|.|.|TRBV4-1
TGCGCCAGCAGCCAAAGAGTATACAATGAGCAGTTCTTC
CASSQRVYNEQFF
>TRBJ2-7|.|.|TRBV7-9
TGTGCCAGCAGCCCATCACGGGGGAGTGCGGCCTACGAGCAGTACTTC
CASSPSRGSAAYEQYF
>TRBJ1-2|.|.|TRBV5-6
TGTGCCAGCAGCTTGGATAGCACAGCCCCTAACTATGGCTACACCTTC
CASSLDSTAPNYGYTF
>TRBJ2-5|.|TRBD1|TRBV4-1
TGCGCCAGCAGCCAAGGGGACAGGGTTTACCAAGAGACCCAGTACTTC
CASSQGDRVYQETQYF
>TRBJ2-7|.|.|TRBV27
TGTGCCAGCGGACACGGGTCCTCCTACGAGCAGTACTTC
CASGHGSSYEQYF
>TRBJ2-7|.|.|TRBV6-5
TGTGCCAGCAGTTACTCACCTGGGCGGCTCTACGAGCAGTACTTC
CASSYSPGRLYEQYF
>TRBJ1-2|.|.|TRBV16
TGTGCCAGCAGCCAGCCAGGGAGGGACTATGGCTACACCTTC
CASSQPGRDYGYTF
>TRBJ1-1|.|.|TRBV4-1
TGCGCCAGCAGCCCTCGGGTGGGGGGCCCGTGGACTGAAGCTTTCTTT
CASSPRVGGPWTEAFF
>TRBJ2-1|.|.|TRBV5-1
TGCGCCAGCAGCTTGGCCTCCGGGACTGAGCAGTTCTTC
CASSLASGTEQFF
>TRBJ2-7|.|.|TRBV5-6
.
CASSFGAGTQVF
>TRBJ1-2|.|.|TRBV28
TGTGCCAGCAGTTTAAGGGTCTTCGGGGGTTACTATGGCTACACCTTC
CASSLRVFGGYYGYTF
>TRBJ2-1|.|.|TRBV7-2
TGTGCCAGCAGCTTAATGTATGAGCAGTTCTTC
CASSLMYEQFF
>TRBJ2-4|.|TRBD2|TRBV30
TGTGCCTGGAGTCCTCTCCGTGGGCGGGAGACGTACATTCAGTACTTC
CAWSPLRGRETYIQYF
>TRBJ2-1|.|.|TRBV30
TGTGCCATGGAGACGGTGGGGTTTGGGAATGAGCAGTTCTTC
CAMETVGFGNEQFF
>TRBJ2-7|few|.|TRBV10-3
TGTGCCACGCAGGGGGGGGGCGCAACCTACGAGCAGTACTTC
CATQGGGATYEQYF